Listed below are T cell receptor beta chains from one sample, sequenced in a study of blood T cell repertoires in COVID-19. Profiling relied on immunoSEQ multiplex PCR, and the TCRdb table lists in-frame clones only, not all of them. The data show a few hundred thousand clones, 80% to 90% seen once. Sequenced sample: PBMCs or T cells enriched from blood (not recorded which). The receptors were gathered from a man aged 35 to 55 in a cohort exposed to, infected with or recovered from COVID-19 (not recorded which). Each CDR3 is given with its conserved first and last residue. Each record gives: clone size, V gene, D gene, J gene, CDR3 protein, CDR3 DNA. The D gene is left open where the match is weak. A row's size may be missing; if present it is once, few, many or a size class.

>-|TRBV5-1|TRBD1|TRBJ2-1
CASSVTGGSYNEQFF
TGCGCCAGCAGCGTAACAGGGGGCTCTTACAATGAGCAGTTCTTC
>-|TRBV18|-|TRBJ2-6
CASSPSTWGAGANVLTF
TGTGCCAGCTCACCATCAACTTGGGGGGCTGGGGCCAACGTCCTGACTTTC
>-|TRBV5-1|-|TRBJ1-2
CASSLDQGTALGYTF
TGCGCCAGCAGCTTGGATCAGGGAACCGCTTTAGGCTACACCTTC
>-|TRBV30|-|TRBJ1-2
CAWDQGFGYTF
TGTGCCTGGGACCAGGGGTTTGGCTACACCTTC
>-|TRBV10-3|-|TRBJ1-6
CASGRTETNSPLHF
TGTGCCTCCGGTAGGACAGAAACTAATTCACCCCTCCACTTT
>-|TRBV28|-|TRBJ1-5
CAILGTNGNQPQHF
TGTGCCATCCTAGGCACAAACGGCAATCAGCCCCAGCATTTT
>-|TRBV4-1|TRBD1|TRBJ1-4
CASSQAGTGTEKLFF
TGCGCCAGCAGCCAAGCCGGGACAGGGACTGAAAAACTGTTTTTT
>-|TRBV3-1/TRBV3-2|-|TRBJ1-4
CASSQVTATNEKLFF
TGTGCCAGCAGCCAAGTTACGGCAACTAATGAAAAACTGTTTTTT
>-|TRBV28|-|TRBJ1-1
CASTLRGTEAFF
TGTGCCAGCACCTTGAGGGGGACTGAAGCTTTCTTT
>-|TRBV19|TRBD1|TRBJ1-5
CASTLTGKDNQPQHF
TGTGCCAGTACCCTGACAGGGAAGGACAATCAGCCCCAGCATTTT
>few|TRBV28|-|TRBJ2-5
CASSFIRGLSETQYF
TGTGCCAGCAGTTTTATCCGGGGGTTATCGGAGACCCAGTACTTC
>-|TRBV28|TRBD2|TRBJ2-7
CASSEGLAHEQYF
TGTGCCAGCAGTGAAGGACTAGCCCACGAGCAGTACTTC
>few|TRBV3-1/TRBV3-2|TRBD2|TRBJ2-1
CASSQETSFGAGPYNEQFF
TGTGCCAGCAGCCAAGAAACGTCGTTCGGAGCGGGGCCCTACAATGAGCAGTTCTTC
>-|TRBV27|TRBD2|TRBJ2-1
CASSPAGTKAYNEQFF
TGTGCCAGCAGTCCCGCCGGGACTAAAGCCTACAATGAGCAGTTCTTC
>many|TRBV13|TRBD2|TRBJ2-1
CASSPRLAGGYEQFF
TGTGCCAGCAGCCCCCGACTAGCGGGAGGGTATGAGCAGTTCTTC
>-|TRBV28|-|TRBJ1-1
CASNTPALRAFF
TGTGCCAGCAATACACCGGCGCTGAGGGCTTTCTTT
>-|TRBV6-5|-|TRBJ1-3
CASRRSYSLGNTIYF
TGTGCCAGCAGACGCTCCTACTCTTTGGGAAACACCATATATTTT
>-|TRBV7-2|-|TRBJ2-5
CASMASGPEETQYF
TGTGCCAGCATGGCCAGCGGGCCTGAAGAGACCCAGTACTTC
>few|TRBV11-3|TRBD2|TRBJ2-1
CASSLGDTLTSVHEQFF
TGTGCCAGCAGCTTAGGGGACACACTGACTAGCGTACATGAGCAGTTCTTC
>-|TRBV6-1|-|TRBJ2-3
CASSEKLAAVTDTQYF
TGTGCCAGCAGTGAAAAACTAGCAGCAGTCACAGATACGCAGTATTTT
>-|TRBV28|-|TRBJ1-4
CASSPLAEANEKLFF
TGTGCCAGCAGTCCCCTGGCAGAAGCTAATGAAAAACTGTTTTTT
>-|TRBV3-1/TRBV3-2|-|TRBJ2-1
CASSHSTVTLSNNEQFF
TGTGCCAGCAGCCATAGTACAGTGACCCTTTCCAACAATGAGCAGTTCTTC
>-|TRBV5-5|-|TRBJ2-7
CASSHWEKGAYEQYF
TGTGCCAGCAGCCACTGGGAGAAGGGGGCCTACGAGCAGTACTTC
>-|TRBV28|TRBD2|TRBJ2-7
CASSLTAGGRAHEQYF
TGTGCCAGCAGTTTGACGGCGGGGGGGAGGGCCCACGAGCAGTACTTC
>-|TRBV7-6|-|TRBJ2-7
CASSLGLARGDEQYF
TGTGCCAGCAGCTTAGGGCTAGCTCGTGGGGACGAGCAGTACTTC
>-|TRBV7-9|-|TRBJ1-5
CASSLGSGLGNQPQHF
TGTGCCAGCAGCTTAGGTTCAGGGTTGGGCAATCAGCCCCAGCATTTT
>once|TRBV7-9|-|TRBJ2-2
CASSSGELFF
TGTGCCAGCAGCTCGGGGGAGCTGTTTTTT
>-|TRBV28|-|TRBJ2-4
CASSEPTDLAKNIQYF
TGTGCCAGCAGCGAACCGACAGATCTAGCCAAAAACATTCAGTACTTC
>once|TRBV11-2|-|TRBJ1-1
CASSLPPMGGWTEAFF
TGTGCCAGCAGCTTACCCCCTATGGGGGGGTGGACTGAAGCTTTCTTT
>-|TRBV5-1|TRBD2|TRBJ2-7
CASSLGVSGRDYEQYF
TGCGCCAGCAGCTTGGGGGTTAGCGGGAGGGACTACGAGCAGTACTTC
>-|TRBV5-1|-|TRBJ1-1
CASSLGAGISNTEAFF
TGCGCCAGCAGCTTGGGGGCGGGAATATCGAACACTGAAGCTTTCTTT
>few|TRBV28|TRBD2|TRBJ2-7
CASKLSGAYEQYF
TGTGCCAGCAAACTCAGCGGGGCCTACGAGCAGTACTTC
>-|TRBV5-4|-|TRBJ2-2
CASSLESGFSGELFF
TGTGCCAGCAGCTTGGAGTCGGGGTTTAGCGGGGAGCTGTTTTTT
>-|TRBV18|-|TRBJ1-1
CASSQTGSNTEAFF
TGTGCCAGCTCCCAAACAGGGTCGAACACTGAAGCTTTCTTT
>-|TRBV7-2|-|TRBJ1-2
CASSLDPDNNYGYTF
TGTGCCAGCAGCTTAGACCCTGACAACAACTATGGCTACACCTTC
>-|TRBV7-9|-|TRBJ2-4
CASSLAPENIQYF
TGTGCCAGCAGCTTAGCACCGGAAAACATTCAGTACTTC
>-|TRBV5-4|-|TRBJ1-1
CASSEVMNTEAFF
TGTGCCAGCAGTGAGGTCATGAACACTGAAGCTTTCTTT
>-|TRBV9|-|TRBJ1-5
CASSVEHKWPQHF
TGTGCCAGCAGCGTAGAACATAAATGGCCCCAGCATTTT
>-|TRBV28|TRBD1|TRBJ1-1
CASTRQGGNTEAFF
TGTGCCAGCACGAGACAGGGAGGGAACACTGAAGCTTTCTTT
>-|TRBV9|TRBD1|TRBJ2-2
CASSFRDRGPTGELFF
TGTGCCAGCAGCTTCCGGGACAGGGGGCCGACCGGGGAGCTGTTTTTT
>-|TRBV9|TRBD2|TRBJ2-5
CASSVGIAGVQETQYF
TGTGCCAGCAGCGTAGGGATAGCGGGGGTTCAAGAGACCCAGTACTTC
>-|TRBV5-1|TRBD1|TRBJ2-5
CASSPGDRGAETQYF
TGCGCCAGCAGCCCAGGGGACAGGGGAGCGGAGACCCAGTACTTC
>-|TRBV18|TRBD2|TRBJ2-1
CASSPPQLAGVREQFF
TGTGCCAGCTCACCACCCCAGCTAGCGGGAGTTCGAGAGCAGTTCTTC
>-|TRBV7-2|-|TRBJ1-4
CASSLAVTNEKLFF
TGTGCCAGCAGCTTAGCCGTAACTAATGAAAAACTGTTTTTT
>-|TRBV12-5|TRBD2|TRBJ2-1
CASGLDVSGRALLNEQFF
TGTGCTAGTGGTTTAGACGTTAGCGGGAGGGCCCTATTAAATGAGCAGTTCTTC
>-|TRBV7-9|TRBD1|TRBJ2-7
CASSLGRRDRRGIYEQYF
TGTGCCAGCAGCTTAGGACGGCGGGACAGGCGTGGTATCTACGAGCAGTACTTC
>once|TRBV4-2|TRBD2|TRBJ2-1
CASSQERTSHNEQFF
TGTGCCAGCAGCCAAGAGCGGACTAGTCACAATGAGCAGTTCTTC
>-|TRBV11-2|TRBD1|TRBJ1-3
CASSSGQGTGNTIYF
TGTGCCAGCAGCTCCGGACAGGGGACAGGAAACACCATATATTTT
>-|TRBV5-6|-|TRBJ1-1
CASSLAGISSEAFF
TGTGCCAGCAGCTTGGCAGGGATTAGTTCTGAAGCTTTCTTT
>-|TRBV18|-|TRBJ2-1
CASSPRDEQFF
TGTGCCAGCTCACCTCGGGATGAGCAGTTCTTC
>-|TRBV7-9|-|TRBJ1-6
CASSLEGRGESPLHF
TGTGCCAGCAGCTTAGAGGGCAGGGGAGAGTCACCCCTCCACTTT
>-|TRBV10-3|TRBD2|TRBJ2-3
CAIRGTITDTQYF
TGTGCCATCAGGGGGACTATCACAGATACGCAGTATTTT
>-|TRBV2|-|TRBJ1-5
CASSEHRIDSNQPQHF
TGTGCCAGCAGTGAACACAGAATCGATAGCAATCAGCCCCAGCATTTT